This entry features one T cell receptor (beta chain) sequence. The CDR3 runs to 18 residues. Trimming at V came to 4 bases and at J to 4 bases, leaving 15 bases not matched to a gene. Looked up from germline, CDR1 is LGHDT and CDR2 is YNNKEL (reference sequence). The sample comes from a study of blood T cell repertoires in COVID-19. Libraries were prepared by immunoSEQ multiplex PCR; TCRdb keeps only in-frame clonotypes and omits some of them. The sample carries about 62,000 clones, 80% to 90% recorded once. V is TRBV3-1 (or the pseudogene TRBV3-2) and J is TRBJ1-3, with 8 bases fitting TRBD1. The sequence derives from a woman aged 60-75 years with COVID-19, enrolled during active disease. Sample: peripheral blood. DNA for the CDR3: TGTGCCAGCAGCCGCAGACAGGGGCTCCTATCGGGCGGAAACACCATATATTTT. Translation gives CASSRRQGLLSGGNTIYF.